This T cell receptor beta chain was identified during a study of blood T cells in healthy people across ages. This clonotype was counted between two and nine times. This may be a read error, as it is one base from a much larger clone. Looked up from germline, CDR1 is SEHNR and CDR2 is FQNEAQ (reference sequence). The CDR3 totals 14 residues. With V trimmed by 3 bases and J by 5 bases, 6 bases remained unmatched. Primers used in a second PCR of roughly 6 to 11 cycles were a sample-barcoded 5' primer and a J-beta primer mix. One entry per CDR3 protein, called by TCRdb with MiXCR from the 5' RACE reads. The sample includes about 650,000 distinct CDR3 sequences, approximately 30% of them seen just once. Total RNA, at least 6 micrograms per sample, was extracted from PBMCs.

Sequencing was carried out using blood. This clonotype was obtained from a woman older than 75 in good health. The chain couples TRBV7-9 to TRBJ1-2; 7 nucleotides line up with TRBD1. CDR3 protein: CASSLTGMWYGYTF. The CDR3 DNA reads TGTGCCAGCAGCTTGACAGGGATGTGGTATGGCTACACCTTC.